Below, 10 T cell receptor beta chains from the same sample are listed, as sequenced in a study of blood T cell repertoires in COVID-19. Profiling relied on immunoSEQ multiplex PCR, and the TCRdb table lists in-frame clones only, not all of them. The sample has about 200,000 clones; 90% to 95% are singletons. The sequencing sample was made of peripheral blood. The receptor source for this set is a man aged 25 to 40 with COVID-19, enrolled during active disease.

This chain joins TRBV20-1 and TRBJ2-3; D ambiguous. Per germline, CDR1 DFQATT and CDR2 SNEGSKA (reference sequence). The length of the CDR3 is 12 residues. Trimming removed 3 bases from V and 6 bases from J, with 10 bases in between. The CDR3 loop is CSASGYADTQYF. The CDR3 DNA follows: TGCAGTGCTAGTGGGTACGCGGATACGCAGTATTTT.

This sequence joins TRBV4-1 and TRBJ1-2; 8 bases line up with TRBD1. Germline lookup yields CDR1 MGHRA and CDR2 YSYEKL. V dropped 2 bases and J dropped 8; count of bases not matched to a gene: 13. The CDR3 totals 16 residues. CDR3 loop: CASSQSTTTGAGGYTF. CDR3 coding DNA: TGCGCCAGCAGCCAATCGACAACGACAGGGGCTGGAGGCTACACCTTC.

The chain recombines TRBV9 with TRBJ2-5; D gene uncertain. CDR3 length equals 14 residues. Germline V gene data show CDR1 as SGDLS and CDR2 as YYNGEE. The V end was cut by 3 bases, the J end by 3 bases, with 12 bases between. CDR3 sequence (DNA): TGTGCCAGCAGCGAATTGATGTCGGAAGAGACCCAGTACTTC. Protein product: CASSELMSEETQYF.

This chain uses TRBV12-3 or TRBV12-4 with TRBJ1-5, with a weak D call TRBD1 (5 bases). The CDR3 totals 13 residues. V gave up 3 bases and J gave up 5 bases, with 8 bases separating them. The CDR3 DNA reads TGTGCCAGCAGTTTCAGGGTCGATCAGCCCCAGCATTTT. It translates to CASSFRVDQPQHF.

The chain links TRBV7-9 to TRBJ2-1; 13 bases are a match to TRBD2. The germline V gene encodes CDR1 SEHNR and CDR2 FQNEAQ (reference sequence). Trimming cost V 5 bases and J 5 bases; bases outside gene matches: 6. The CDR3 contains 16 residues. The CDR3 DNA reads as TGTGCCAGCAGCCCCCTGGGGACTAGCGGGAACAATGAGCAGTTCTTC. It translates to CASSPLGTSGNNEQFF.

The CDR3 sequence: CASSPGYGYTF. The CDR3 coding sequence is TGTGCCAGCAGCCCAGGGTACGGCTACACCTTC. The chain is built from TRBV7-9 and TRBJ1-2; D might be TRBD1 (5 bases). The CDR3 sequence is 11 residues long. Germline V lookup: CDR1 SEHNR, CDR2 FQNEAQ (reference sequence). V was cut by 5 bases and J by 8 bases, with 9 bases left in between.

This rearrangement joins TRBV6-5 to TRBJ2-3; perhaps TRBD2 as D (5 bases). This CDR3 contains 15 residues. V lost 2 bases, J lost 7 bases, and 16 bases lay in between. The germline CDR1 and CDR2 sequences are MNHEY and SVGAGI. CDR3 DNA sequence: TGTGCCAGCAGTTACGAGGGCCCCAGGCCTTATACGCAGTATTTT. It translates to CASSYEGPRPYTQYF.

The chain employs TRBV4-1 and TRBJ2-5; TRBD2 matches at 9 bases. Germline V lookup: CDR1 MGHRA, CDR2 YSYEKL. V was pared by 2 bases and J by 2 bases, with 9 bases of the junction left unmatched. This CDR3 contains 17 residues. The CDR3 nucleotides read TGCGCCAGCAGCCAAACGTCGACTAGCGGTGTACAAGAGACCCAGTACTTC. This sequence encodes CASSQTSTSGVQETQYF.

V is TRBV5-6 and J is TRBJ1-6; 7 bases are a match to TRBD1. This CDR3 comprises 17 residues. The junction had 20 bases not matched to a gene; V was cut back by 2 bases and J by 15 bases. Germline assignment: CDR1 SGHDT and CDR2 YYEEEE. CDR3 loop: CASSFSSTGTAVVDLHF. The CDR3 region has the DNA TGTGCCAGCAGCTTTAGCTCCACCGGGACAGCCGTGGTCGACCTCCACTTT.

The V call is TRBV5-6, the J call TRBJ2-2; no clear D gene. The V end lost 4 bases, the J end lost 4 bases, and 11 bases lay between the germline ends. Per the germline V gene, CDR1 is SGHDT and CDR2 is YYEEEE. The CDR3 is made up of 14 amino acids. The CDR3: CASSPRWVTGELFF. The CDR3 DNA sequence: TGTGCCAGCAGCCCTAGGTGGGTCACCGGGGAGCTGTTTTTT.